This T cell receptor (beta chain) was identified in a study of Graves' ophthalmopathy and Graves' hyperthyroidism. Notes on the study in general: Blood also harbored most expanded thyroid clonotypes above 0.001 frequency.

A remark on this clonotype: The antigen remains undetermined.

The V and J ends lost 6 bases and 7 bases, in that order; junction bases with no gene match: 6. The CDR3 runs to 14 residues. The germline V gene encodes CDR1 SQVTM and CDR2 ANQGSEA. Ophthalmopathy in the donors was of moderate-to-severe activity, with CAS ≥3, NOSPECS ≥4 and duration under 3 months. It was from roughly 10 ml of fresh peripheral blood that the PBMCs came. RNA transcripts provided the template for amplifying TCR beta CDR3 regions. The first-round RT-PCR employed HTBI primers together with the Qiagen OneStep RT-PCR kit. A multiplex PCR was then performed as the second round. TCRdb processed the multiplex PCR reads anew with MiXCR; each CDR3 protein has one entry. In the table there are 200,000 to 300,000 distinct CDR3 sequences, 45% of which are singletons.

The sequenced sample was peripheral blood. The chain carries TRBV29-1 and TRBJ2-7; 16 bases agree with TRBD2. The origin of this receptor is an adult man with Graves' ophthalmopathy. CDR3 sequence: CSVGGLAGGDEQYF. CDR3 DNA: TGCAGCGTGGGGGGACTAGCGGGAGGGGATGAGCAGTACTTC.